These T cell receptor beta chains were read from a single sample in a study of CD8+ T cells in alopecia areata. Here immunoSEQ multiplex PCR was the method, and the copy in TCRdb shows in-frame clones only, minus some. Among over 95,000 clones listed, 41% were seen once. The sequenced sample consisted of CD4+ T cells sorted from blood. Receptor source: a human donor with alopecia areata. Both conserved end residues are part of each CDR3. Each record gives: D gene, V gene, CDR3 length, J gene, clone size, CDR3 protein, CDR3 DNA. A D gene is named only where the DNA matches it firmly. Some rows mark clone size as missing; the rest say once, few, many or name a class of expanded clone.

D gene: .
V gene: TRBV5-6
CDR3 length: 12
J gene: TRBJ1-2
clone size: .
CDR3 protein: CASSSKDRANFF
CDR3 DNA: TGTGCCAGCAGCTCCAAGGACAGAGCCAACTTCTTC

D gene: .
V gene: TRBV29-1
CDR3 length: 13
J gene: TRBJ1-5
clone size: few
CDR3 protein: CSVGGGGNQPQHF
CDR3 DNA: TGCAGCGTGGGGGGGGGCGGCAATCAGCCCCAGCATTTT

D gene: .
V gene: TRBV4-2
CDR3 length: 16
J gene: TRBJ1-5
clone size: .
CDR3 protein: CASSQARVWDNQPQHF
CDR3 DNA: TGTGCCAGCAGCCAAGCGAGGGTTTGGGACAATCAGCCCCAGCATTTT

D gene: .
V gene: TRBV4-1
CDR3 length: 15
J gene: TRBJ2-3
clone size: .
CDR3 protein: CASSPSGHLTDTQYF
CDR3 DNA: TGCGCCAGCAGCCCGTCGGGGCACCTCACAGATACGCAGTATTTT

D gene: .
V gene: TRBV2
CDR3 length: 16
J gene: TRBJ2-6
clone size: .
CDR3 protein: CASSVAGRSGANVLTF
CDR3 DNA: TGTGCCAGCAGTGTTGCAGGCCGCTCTGGGGCCAACGTCCTGACTTTC

D gene: TRBD1
V gene: TRBV15
CDR3 length: 15
J gene: TRBJ1-2
clone size: .
CDR3 protein: CATSSPGTGHYGYTF
CDR3 DNA: TGTGCCACCAGCAGCCCCGGGACAGGGCACTATGGCTACACCTTC

D gene: TRBD1
V gene: TRBV7-8
CDR3 length: 14
J gene: TRBJ1-5
clone size: few
CDR3 protein: CASRKDREGQPQHF
CDR3 DNA: TGTGCCAGCCGCAAAGACAGGGAGGGACAGCCCCAGCATTTT

D gene: .
V gene: TRBV7-2
CDR3 length: 15
J gene: TRBJ2-3
clone size: few
CDR3 protein: CASSLNGPRLDTQYF
CDR3 DNA: TGTGCCAGCAGCTTAAACGGACCCCGCCTGGATACGCAGTATTTT

D gene: .
V gene: TRBV10-3
CDR3 length: 12
J gene: TRBJ2-1
clone size: .
CDR3 protein: CAISLLANEQFF
CDR3 DNA: TGTGCCATCAGTCTCCTTGCGAATGAGCAGTTCTTC

D gene: .
V gene: TRBV7-2
CDR3 length: 16
J gene: TRBJ2-3
clone size: few
CDR3 protein: CASSLDMTRSTDTQYF
CDR3 DNA: TGTGCCAGCAGCTTAGACATGACTAGGAGCACAGATACGCAGTATTTT

D gene: .
V gene: TRBV7-8
CDR3 length: 15
J gene: TRBJ2-1
clone size: few
CDR3 protein: CASSLVEGGGGEQFF
CDR3 DNA: TGTGCCAGCAGCTTAGTAGAGGGGGGCGGTGGTGAGCAGTTCTTC

D gene: TRBD1
V gene: TRBV6-5
CDR3 length: 15
J gene: TRBJ1-2
clone size: few
CDR3 protein: CASSPTGQAGSGYTF
CDR3 DNA: TGTGCCAGCAGCCCCACCGGACAGGCCGGGAGTGGCTACACCTTC

D gene: .
V gene: TRBV30
CDR3 length: 12
J gene: TRBJ2-7
clone size: .
CDR3 protein: CAWSVLRYEQYF
CDR3 DNA: TGTGCCTGGAGTGTGCTAAGGTACGAGCAGTACTTC

D gene: .
V gene: TRBV4-2
CDR3 length: 14
J gene: TRBJ2-3
clone size: once
CDR3 protein: CASSQTGYTDTQYF
CDR3 DNA: TGTGCCAGCAGCCAAACGGGCTACACAGATACGCAGTATTTT

D gene: .
V gene: TRBV6-5
CDR3 length: 15
J gene: TRBJ2-2
clone size: .
CDR3 protein: CASSYSKRFTGELFF
CDR3 DNA: TGTGCCAGCAGTTACTCGAAGCGGTTTACCGGGGAGCTGTTTTTT

D gene: .
V gene: TRBV7-2
CDR3 length: 14
J gene: TRBJ1-1
clone size: .
CDR3 protein: CASSPSLRNTEAFF
CDR3 DNA: TGTGCCAGCAGTCCCAGCCTCAGGAACACTGAAGCTTTCTTT

D gene: .
V gene: TRBV4-3
CDR3 length: 18
J gene: TRBJ2-3
clone size: few
CDR3 protein: CASSQDWAARGRTDTQYF
CDR3 DNA: TGCGCCAGCAGCCAGGACTGGGCGGCCAGGGGTCGCACAGATACGCAGTATTTT

D gene: .
V gene: TRBV30
CDR3 length: 13
J gene: TRBJ1-5
clone size: .
CDR3 protein: CAWDAGGNQPQHF
CDR3 DNA: TGTGCCTGGGACGCGGGCGGGAATCAGCCCCAGCATTTT

D gene: TRBD2
V gene: TRBV10-3
CDR3 length: 13
J gene: TRBJ2-5
clone size: few
CDR3 protein: CAINGGSWETQYF
CDR3 DNA: TGTGCCATCAACGGCGGGAGCTGGGAGACCCAGTACTTC

D gene: TRBD1
V gene: TRBV19
CDR3 length: 15
J gene: TRBJ2-2
clone size: few
CDR3 protein: CASSGQGAGTGELFF
CDR3 DNA: TGTGCCAGTAGCGGACAGGGGGCCGGCACCGGGGAGCTGTTTTTT

D gene: .
V gene: TRBV30
CDR3 length: 13
J gene: TRBJ1-6
clone size: .
CDR3 protein: CAWAVSADSPLHF
CDR3 DNA: TGTGCCTGGGCAGTTAGTGCTGATTCACCCCTCCACTTT

D gene: .
V gene: TRBV29-1
CDR3 length: 10
J gene: TRBJ2-5
clone size: few
CDR3 protein: CSVTDGTQYF
CDR3 DNA: TGCAGCGTGACCGACGGGACCCAGTACTTC

D gene: .
V gene: TRBV29-1
CDR3 length: 13
J gene: TRBJ1-1
clone size: .
CDR3 protein: CSALPPASTEAFF
CDR3 DNA: TGCAGCGCCCTGCCCCCAGCCTCCACTGAAGCTTTCTTT

D gene: .
V gene: TRBV30
CDR3 length: 12
J gene: TRBJ2-7
clone size: few
CDR3 protein: CAWSDVGKREYF
CDR3 DNA: TGTGCCTGGAGTGACGTAGGCAAAAGGGAGTACTTC

D gene: TRBD1
V gene: TRBV30
CDR3 length: 14
J gene: TRBJ2-7
clone size: .
CDR3 protein: CAWERQGHSYEQYF
CDR3 DNA: TGTGCCTGGGAGAGACAGGGGCACTCCTACGAGCAGTACTTC

D gene: TRBD1
V gene: TRBV6-6
CDR3 length: 15
J gene: TRBJ1-1
clone size: .
CDR3 protein: CASSYATGASTEAFF
CDR3 DNA: TGTGCCAGCAGTTATGCCACAGGGGCCAGCACTGAAGCTTTCTTT

D gene: .
V gene: TRBV4-1
CDR3 length: 16
J gene: TRBJ1-2
clone size: .
CDR3 protein: CASSLLGGPVDYGYTF
CDR3 DNA: TGCGCCAGCAGCTTACTAGGAGGACCGGTTGACTATGGCTACACCTTC

D gene: .
V gene: TRBV4-1
CDR3 length: 17
J gene: TRBJ2-4
clone size: .
CDR3 protein: CASSQDEGASAKNIQYF
CDR3 DNA: TGCGCCAGCAGCCAAGATGAGGGAGCGTCCGCCAAAAACATTCAGTACTTC

D gene: .
V gene: TRBV28
CDR3 length: 13
J gene: TRBJ2-3
clone size: few
CDR3 protein: CASRKSPTDTQYF
CDR3 DNA: TGTGCCAGCAGGAAGAGCCCCACAGATACGCAGTATTTT

D gene: .
V gene: TRBV29-1
CDR3 length: 14
J gene: TRBJ2-3
clone size: few
CDR3 protein: CSVEDQRRADTQYF
CDR3 DNA: TGCAGCGTTGAAGATCAGAGGCGGGCAGATACGCAGTATTTT

D gene: .
V gene: TRBV29-1
CDR3 length: 12
J gene: TRBJ2-7
clone size: .
CDR3 protein: CSVELGAYEQYF
CDR3 DNA: TGCAGCGTTGAATTAGGTGCCTACGAGCAGTACTTC